This entry lists 28 T cell receptor beta chains sequenced from one sample in a study of PD-L1 blockade in urothelial cancer. Time point indicated: peripheral blood 6 weeks after treatment start. Sequencing was performed with immunoSEQ multiplex PCR; in TCRdb, only in-frame clones are kept and a portion is missing. The sample has about 43,000 clones; about four fifths are singletons. The sample consisted of PBMCs, taken around atezolizumab (anti-PD-L1) treatment. These receptors were taken from a man in his fifties or sixties with urothelial cancer.

The rearrangement links TRBV6-5 to TRBJ2-7, with 10 bases lining up with TRBD1. The trim removed 6 bases at V and 2 bases at J, leaving 7 bases unmatched. The CDR3 totals 15 residues. Germline V gene data show CDR1 as MNHEY and CDR2 as SVGAGI. Here the CDR3 DNA reads TGTGCCAGCAGGCAAGGGACAGGGGAAACCTACGAGCAGTACTTC. Encoded protein: CASRQGTGETYEQYF.

The chain is built from TRBV4-1 and TRBJ2-5; 8 bases align to TRBD2. V was clipped by 0 bases and J by 5 bases; unmatched bases: 14. Germline loops: CDR1 MGHRA, CDR2 YSYEKL. CDR3 length: 18 residues. The CDR3 region is CASSQEITGTSSWETQYF. CDR3 nucleotides: TGCGCCAGCAGCCAAGAAATCACCGGGACTAGTAGCTGGGAGACCCAGTACTTC.

This chain uses TRBV18 with TRBJ2-2; D unclear. The length of the CDR3 is 16 residues. Germline CDR1 is KGHSH and CDR2 is LQKENI. V gave up 2 bases and J gave up 0 bases, with 10 bases separating them. The CDR3 loop reads CASSPGQTTNTGELFF. The CDR3 DNA is TGTGCCAGCTCACCAGGGCAGACCACGAACACCGGGGAGCTGTTTTTT. The variable domain in full, completed from reference TRBV18 and TRBJ2-2, reads NAGVMQNPRHLVRRRGQEARLRCSPMKGHSHVYWYRQLPEEGLKFMVYLQKENIIDESGMPKERFSAEFPKEGPSILRIQQVVRGDSAAYFCASSPGQTTNTGELFFGEGSRLTVL.

The rearrangement joins TRBV11-2 to TRBJ1-2; 10 nucleotides match TRBD1. V trimming: 4 bases; J trimming: 8 bases; junction bases outside the gene matches: 10. The CDR3 loop spans 15 amino acids. Germline V gene lookup returns CDR1 SGHAT and CDR2 FQNNGV. CDR3 loop: CASSWVTGGAGGYTF. CDR3 nucleotide sequence: TGTGCCAGCAGCTGGGTGACAGGGGGCGCGGGGGGCTACACCTTC.

The chain couples TRBV18 to TRBJ2-7; D is possibly TRBD2 (5 bases). Germline V gene lookup returns CDR1 KGHSH and CDR2 LQKENI. V was cut by 6 bases and J by 6 bases, with 12 bases left in between. The CDR3 is made up of 12 amino acids. The DNA for the CDR3 is TGTGCCAGCTCCCCCGCGGGCCGCGAGCAGTACTTC. Its translation is CASSPAGREQYF.

The chain couples TRBV19 to TRBJ1-6, with D unresolved. Looked up from germline, CDR1 is LNHDA and CDR2 is SQIVND (reference sequence). This CDR3 is built from 12 residues. The V end lost 5 bases, the J end lost 6 bases, and 5 bases lay between the germline ends. The DNA for the CDR3 is TGTGCCAGTAGTCCGAGTAATTCACCCCTCCACTTT. Translating it yields CASSPSNSPLHF.

This chain uses TRBV6-5 with TRBJ2-5; 8 nucleotides align to TRBD1. In germline, CDR1 is MNHEY, CDR2 SVGAGI. V lost 7 bases, J lost 5 bases, and 12 bases stayed unmatched. The length of the CDR3 is 15 residues. This CDR3 is CASTRTGNPSETQYF. CDR3 coding DNA: TGTGCCAGCACTAGGACAGGGAACCCGTCGGAGACCCAGTACTTC.

This clone was detected only a few times. The CDR3, as DNA: TGTGCCTGGAGTACCCTAGCTTCGGTTTACGAGCAGTACTTC. Translation: CAWSTLASVYEQYF. The gene calls are TRBV30 and TRBJ2-7; TRBD2 is a possible D gene (5 bases). CDR3 size: 14 residues. With 2 bases removed from V and 4 bases from J, the gap between germline ends came to 15 bases. Germline CDR1 and CDR2: GTSNPN and SVGIG (reference sequence).

The CDR3 DNA reads TGTGCTAGTGGTTTTCAGGGGGCGGTTAATGAAAAACTGTTTTTT. Protein sequence: CASGFQGAVNEKLFF. The V gene is TRBV12-5, the J gene TRBJ1-4, with 8 bases aligning to TRBD1. Trimming at V came to 3 bases and at J to 4 bases, leaving 4 bases not matched to a gene. CDR3 length equals 15 residues. CDR1 is LGHNT and CDR2 is FRNRAP in the germline V gene.

The V and J genes are TRBV7-2 and TRBJ1-5; tentatively, D is TRBD1 (6 bases). The V gene lost 0 bases and the J gene lost 3 bases, with 9 bases spanning the gap. Germline CDR1 reads SGHTA; CDR2 reads FQGNSA. The length of the CDR3 is 15 residues. CDR3 residues: CASSLAGQPNQPQHF. CDR3 coding DNA: TGTGCCAGCAGCTTAGCAGGACAGCCCAATCAGCCCCAGCATTTT. The full variable domain, its missing parts supplied by reference TRBV7-2 and TRBJ1-5, is GAGVSQSPSNKVTEKGKDVELRCDPISGHTALYWYRQSLGQGLEFLIYFQGNSAPDKSGLPSDRFSAERTGGSVSTLTIQRTQQEDSAVYLCASSLAGQPNQPQHFGDGTRLSIL.

This chain connects TRBV6-1 to TRBJ2-3, with 11 bases aligning to TRBD2. The trim removed 2 bases at V and 4 bases at J, leaving 2 bases unmatched. This CDR3 has 15 amino acids. Germline V lookup: CDR1 MNHNS, CDR2 SASEGT. The CDR3 spells CASSEFSGGADTQYF. CDR3 bases: TGTGCCAGCAGTGAATTTAGCGGGGGGGCAGATACGCAGTATTTT.

This chain links TRBV30 with TRBJ1-2; a possible D gene is TRBD1 (5 bases). Trimming cost V 0 bases and J 5 bases, with 19 bases left between them. The CDR3 is 16 amino acids. Per germline, CDR1 GTSNPN and CDR2 SVGIG (reference sequence). DNA for the CDR3: TGTGCCTGGAGTGTACGGAGGCGGGACCCAGGGTATGGCTACACCTTC. Translation: CAWSVRRRDPGYGYTF.

V usage is TRBV4-1 and J usage is TRBJ1-5; 10 bases align to TRBD1. V gave up 1 base and J gave up 3 bases; unmatched junction bases: 6. CDR3 length: 17 residues. Germline V gene lookup returns CDR1 MGHRA and CDR2 YSYEKL. CDR3 amino acids: CASSQGLTGGNNQPQHF. The CDR3 region has the DNA TGCGCCAGCAGCCAAGGTTTGACAGGGGGCAACAATCAGCCCCAGCATTTT.

The rearrangement joins TRBV6-1 to TRBJ1-2; 8 positions match TRBD1. The V segment lost 2 bases and the J segment 6 bases; nucleotides outside the gene matches: 8. Germline loops: CDR1 MNHNS, CDR2 SASEGT. CDR3 length equals 15 residues. The DNA of the CDR3 is TGTGCCAGCAGTGAAACACTCCGGACAGGGCATGGCTACACCTTC. It specifies CASSETLRTGHGYTF.

This clone has just a few counts. This chain links TRBV30 with TRBJ1-5; 9 positions agree with TRBD1. This CDR3 spans 14 amino acids. After removal of 3 bases from V and 5 bases from J, the junction contained 5 bases not matched to a gene. Germline lookup yields CDR1 GTSNPN and CDR2 SVGIG (reference sequence). The CDR3 DNA reads as TGTGCCTGGAGGGGACAGGGTTACGATCAGCCCCAGCATTTT. Translation gives CAWRGQGYDQPQHF.

This sequence joins TRBV5-1 and TRBJ1-2, with TRBD1 matching 10 bases. CDR3 size: 15 residues. Looked up from germline, CDR1 is SGHRS and CDR2 is YFSETQ. The trim removed 3 bases at V and 5 bases at J, leaving 7 bases unmatched. The CDR3 DNA reads TGCGCCAGCAGCTCGTCCGGGACAGGGGAGTATGGCTACACCTTC. This gives the protein CASSSSGTGEYGYTF.

V and J are TRBV15 and TRBJ1-3; D is uncertain. Germline V gene data show CDR1 as LNHNV and CDR2 as YYDKDF (reference sequence). The CDR3 contains 14 residues. With 3 bases removed from V and 2 bases from J, the gap between germline ends came to 8 bases. The CDR3 DNA is TGTGCCACCAGCAGCGGAGGCGCTGGAAACACCATATATTTT. Its translation: CATSSGGAGNTIYF.

This chain connects TRBV28 to TRBJ2-2; D is perhaps TRBD2 (5 bases). V lost 6 bases, J lost 7 bases, and 18 bases lay in between. The CDR3 runs to 15 residues. Germline CDR1 is MDHEN and CDR2 is SYDVKM. This CDR3 is CASSSPGRAGGELFF. In DNA, the CDR3 is TGTGCCAGCAGCTCCCCCGGGCGGGCGGGCGGGGAGCTGTTTTTT.

The V and J genes are TRBV9 and TRBJ2-3; possibly TRBD1 for D (6 bases). Germline-derived CDR1 and CDR2 are SGDLS and YYNGEE. Trimming cost V 8 bases and J 0 bases, with 13 bases left between them. The CDR3 contains 14 residues. The CDR3 protein is CASTGTTSTDTQYF. The CDR3 region has the DNA TGTGCCAGTACCGGGACAACGAGCACAGATACGCAGTATTTT.

The J gene is TRBJ2-3, the V gene TRBV5-1, with 9 bases lining up with TRBD1. V dropped 7 bases and J dropped 5; count of bases not matched to a gene: 11. Germline CDR1 is SGHRS and CDR2 is YFSETQ. The CDR3 contains 15 residues. This CDR3 is CASGGTGGSGDTQYF. CDR3 DNA sequence: TGCGCCAGCGGGGGCACAGGGGGCTCGGGAGATACGCAGTATTTT.

The chain couples TRBV30 to TRBJ2-7; TRBD2 matches at 7 bases. The CDR3 loop spans 14 amino acids. After removal of 0 bases from V and 5 bases from J, the junction contained 7 bases not matched to a gene. Looked up from germline, CDR1 is GTSNPN and CDR2 is SVGIG (reference sequence). The CDR3 DNA sequence: TGTGCCTGGAGTGTCGGACTAGATGCCCACGAGCAGTACTTC. Its translation is CAWSVGLDAHEQYF.

The chain recombines TRBV5-1 with TRBJ2-3; 13 bases are shared with TRBD2. Trimming at V came to 4 bases and at J to 5 bases, leaving 19 bases not matched to a gene. Germline values: CDR1 SGHRS, CDR2 YFSETQ. The CDR3 is 20 residues long. In nucleotides, the CDR3 is TGCGCCAGCAGCCCACATAGGACTAGCGGGGGACCCCGCCGTGGAGATACGCAGTATTTT. Translated, it gives CASSPHRTSGGPRRGDTQYF.

The rearrangement links TRBV6-1 to TRBJ2-1, with 9 bases identical to TRBD2. Germline V gene sequence: CDR1 MNHNS, CDR2 SASEGT. The length of the CDR3 is 16 residues. Trimming at V came to 4 bases and at J to 0 bases, leaving 4 bases not matched to a gene. CDR3 coding DNA: TGTGCCAGCAGTGGGTCTAGCGGGAACTCCTACAATGAGCAGTTCTTC. It translates to CASSGSSGNSYNEQFF.

This clone was observed a single time. This chain connects TRBV30 to TRBJ2-3, with D unclear. Germline lookup yields CDR1 GTSNPN and CDR2 SVGIG (reference sequence). The ends were cut back, 6 bases at V and 0 bases at J, with 10 bases in the middle. This CDR3 has 13 amino acids. This CDR3 is CACRGRSTDTQYF. As DNA, the CDR3 is TGTGCCTGCAGAGGTCGTAGCACAGATACGCAGTATTTT.

V is TRBV29-1 and J is TRBJ2-3; 16 positions agree with TRBD2. V shed 6 bases and J 5 bases; nucleotides not matched to a gene: 8. Germline CDR1 and CDR2: SQVTM and ANQGSEA. The CDR3 runs to 16 residues. CDR3 sequence reads: CSVSGTSGGARDTQYF. The CDR3 DNA reads TGCAGCGTGTCCGGGACTAGCGGGGGGGCCAGAGATACGCAGTATTTT.

The chain couples TRBV6-1 to TRBJ2-5, with D perhaps matching TRBD1 (6 bases). This CDR3 is built from 13 residues. The germline V gene has CDR1 MNHNS and CDR2 SASEGT. Between the trimmed V and J ends, which lost 8 bases and 5 bases, there was a span of 15 bases. The CDR3: CASGVRGLETQYF. The CDR3 coding sequence is TGTGCCAGCGGCGTCAGGGGTTTGGAGACCCAGTACTTC.

The J gene is TRBJ2-5, the V gene TRBV6-6; 7 bases line up with TRBD1. This CDR3 comprises 15 residues. Germline V gives CDR1 MNHNY, CDR2 SVGAGI (reference sequence). Trimming at V came to 6 bases and at J to 4 bases, leaving 11 bases not matched to a gene. CDR3 region: CASSSDREGLETQYF. CDR3 nucleotides: TGTGCCAGCAGCTCTGACAGGGAAGGTTTAGAGACCCAGTACTTC.

The CDR3 loop reads CASSLPTTAFSGYTF. In DNA form, the CDR3 reads TGTGCCAGCAGCTTACCCACGACAGCATTTTCGGGCTACACCTTC. V usage is TRBV7-2 and J usage is TRBJ1-2, with D maybe TRBD1 (5 bases). This CDR3 is built from 15 residues. V lost 2 bases and J 8 bases, leaving 18 bases between the germline ends. In germline, CDR1 is SGHTA, CDR2 FQGNSA.